The 9 T cell receptor beta chains presented below share a single source sample, sequenced in a study of CD4 T cell repertoires in COVID-19. Profiled with immunoSEQ multiplex PCR; TCRdb holds only in-frame clones, not every one. Here the sample spans fewer than 25,000 clones, roughly 84% being singletons. Sequencing was done directly on freshly isolated, uncultured memory T cells. This specimen consisted of central memory CD4+ T cells from blood, obtained before the COVID-19 pandemic. The receptors were gathered from a human donor who had COVID-19.

The rearrangement joins TRBV14 to TRBJ2-1, with 7 bases that match TRBD1. Trimming took 0 bases from V and 7 from J; bases not matched to a gene: 6. CDR1 is SGHDN, CDR2 FVKESK, per germline. The CDR3 runs to 15 residues. CDR3: CASSQDRDRANEQFF. CDR3 DNA sequence: TGTGCCAGCAGCCAAGATAGAGACAGGGCTAATGAGCAGTTCTTC.

The V and J genes are TRBV7-9 and TRBJ1-2; 8 bases fit TRBD1. The CDR3 consists of 14 residues. Germline values: CDR1 SEHNR, CDR2 FQNEAQ (reference sequence). V shed 5 bases, J shed 5 bases, and the junction held 7 bases outside the gene matches. CDR3 residues: CASSTQGAGYGYTF. CDR3 DNA: TGTGCCAGCAGCACCCAGGGGGCGGGGTATGGCTACACCTTC.

In its sample, this clone was seen once. The chain has TRBV27 and TRBJ2-1; tentative D call: TRBD1 (6 bases). Trimming removed 7 bases from V and 7 bases from J, with 20 bases in between. CDR1 is MNHEY and CDR2 is SMNVEV in the germline V gene (reference sequence). This CDR3 is built from 15 residues. As DNA, the CDR3 is TGTGCCAGCAAGAGAATGGGACCCCAGGGGAATGAGCAGTTCTTC. Amino acid sequence: CASKRMGPQGNEQFF.

The V call is TRBV7-9, the J call TRBJ2-1, with TRBD1 identical over 9 bases. V lost 5 bases and J lost 6; bases outside the gene matches: 8. CDR3 length: 15 residues. CDR1 and CDR2 (germline): SEHNR, FQNEAQ (reference sequence). CDR3 sequence reads: CASSENRGPANEQFF. CDR3 sequence (DNA): TGTGCCAGCAGCGAAAACAGGGGGCCAGCCAATGAGCAGTTCTTC.

The chain carries TRBV5-1 and TRBJ2-3, with 9 bases fitting TRBD1. V shed 3 bases and J 6 bases; nucleotides not matched to a gene: 5. The germline gives CDR1 SGHRS, CDR2 YFSETQ. The CDR3 sequence is 14 residues long. The CDR3 bases are TGCGCCAGCAGCTCGGGGGACAGGGCGGATACGCAGTATTTT. It is translated as CASSSGDRADTQYF. Full variable domain (outside the CDR3, taken from reference TRBV5-1 and TRBJ2-3): KAGVTQTPRYLIKTRGQQVTLSCSPISGHRSVSWYQQTPGQGLQFLFEYFSETQRNKGNFPGRFSGRQFSNSRSEMNVSTLELGDSALYLCASSSGDRADTQYFGPGTRLTVL.

This chain links TRBV7-9 with TRBJ1-6; TRBD1 aligns across 7 bases. The CDR3 has 16 amino acids. The germline CDR1 and CDR2 sequences are SEHNR and FQNEAQ (reference sequence). Trimming took 5 bases from V and 7 from J; bases not matched to a gene: 11. Here the CDR3 DNA reads TGTGCCAGCAGCCCACGCGGGCAGGGGGGAAATTCACCCCTCCACTTT. Translated, it gives CASSPRGQGGNSPLHF.

The CDR3: CASSPGDSNQPQHF. The CDR3 nucleotides are TGCGCCAGCAGCCCAGGGGATAGCAATCAGCCCCAGCATTTT. The J gene is TRBJ1-5, the V gene TRBV4-1; TRBD1 is a possible D gene (6 bases). CDR3 length equals 14 residues. V shed 4 bases and J shed 0 bases, with 7 bases lying between them. Looked up from germline, CDR1 is MGHRA and CDR2 is YSYEKL.

The rearrangement links TRBV2 to TRBJ1-1, with 9 bases identical to TRBD1. V lost 6 bases and J lost 0; bases outside the gene matches: 2. CDR1 is SNHLY, CDR2 FYNNEI, per germline. The CDR3 length is 14 residues. In DNA form, the CDR3 reads TGTGCCAGCAGCTACAGGGGGCTGAACACTGAAGCTTTCTTT. Translating gives CASSYRGLNTEAFF.

This clone showed up just once. This chain connects TRBV6-8 to TRBJ1-3, with 11 bases matching TRBD1. This CDR3 region has 16 residues. V shed 2 bases, J shed 2 bases, and the junction held 2 bases outside the gene matches. Germline-derived CDR1 and CDR2 are MNHGY and SAAAGT. DNA of the CDR3: TGTGCCAGCAGTTACCGGACAGGGGGCCCTGGAAACACCATATATTTT. This sequence encodes CASSYRTGGPGNTIYF.